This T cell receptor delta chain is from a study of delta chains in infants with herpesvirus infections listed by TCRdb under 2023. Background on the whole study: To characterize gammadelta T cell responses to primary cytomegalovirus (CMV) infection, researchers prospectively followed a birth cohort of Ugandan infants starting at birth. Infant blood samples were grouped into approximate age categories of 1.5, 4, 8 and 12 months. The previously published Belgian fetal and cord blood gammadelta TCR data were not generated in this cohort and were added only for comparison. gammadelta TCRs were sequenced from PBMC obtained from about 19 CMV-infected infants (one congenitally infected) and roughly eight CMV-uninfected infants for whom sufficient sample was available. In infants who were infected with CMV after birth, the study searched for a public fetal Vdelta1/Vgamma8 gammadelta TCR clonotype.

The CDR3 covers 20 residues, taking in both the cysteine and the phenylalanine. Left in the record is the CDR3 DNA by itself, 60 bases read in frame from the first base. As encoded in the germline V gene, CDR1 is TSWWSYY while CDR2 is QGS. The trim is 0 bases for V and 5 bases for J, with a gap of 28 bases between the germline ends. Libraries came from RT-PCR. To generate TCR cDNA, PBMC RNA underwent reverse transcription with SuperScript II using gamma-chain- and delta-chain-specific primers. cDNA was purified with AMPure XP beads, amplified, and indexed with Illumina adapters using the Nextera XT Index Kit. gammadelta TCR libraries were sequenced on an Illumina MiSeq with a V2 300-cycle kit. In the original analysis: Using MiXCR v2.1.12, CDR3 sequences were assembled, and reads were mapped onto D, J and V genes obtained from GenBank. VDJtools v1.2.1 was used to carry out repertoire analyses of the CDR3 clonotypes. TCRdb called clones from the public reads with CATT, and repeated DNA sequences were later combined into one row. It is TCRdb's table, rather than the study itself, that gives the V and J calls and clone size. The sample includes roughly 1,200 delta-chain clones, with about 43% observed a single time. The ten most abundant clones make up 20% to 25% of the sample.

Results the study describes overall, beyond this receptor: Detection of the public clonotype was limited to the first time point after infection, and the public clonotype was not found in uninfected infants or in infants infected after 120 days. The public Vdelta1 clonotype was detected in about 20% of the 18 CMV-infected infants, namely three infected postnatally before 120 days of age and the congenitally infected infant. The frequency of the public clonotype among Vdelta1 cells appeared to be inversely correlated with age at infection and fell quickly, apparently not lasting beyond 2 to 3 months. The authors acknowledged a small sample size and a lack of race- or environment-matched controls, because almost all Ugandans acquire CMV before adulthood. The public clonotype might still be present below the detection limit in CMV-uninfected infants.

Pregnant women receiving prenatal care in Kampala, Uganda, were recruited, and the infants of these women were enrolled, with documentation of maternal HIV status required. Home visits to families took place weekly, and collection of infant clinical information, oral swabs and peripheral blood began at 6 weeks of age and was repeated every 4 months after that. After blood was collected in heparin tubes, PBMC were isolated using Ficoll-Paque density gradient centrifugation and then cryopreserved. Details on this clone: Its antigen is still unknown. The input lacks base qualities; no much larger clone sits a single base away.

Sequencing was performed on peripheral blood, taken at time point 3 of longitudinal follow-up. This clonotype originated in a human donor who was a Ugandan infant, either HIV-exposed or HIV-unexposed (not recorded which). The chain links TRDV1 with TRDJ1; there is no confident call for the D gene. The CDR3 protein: CALGELMTLGLVRFKDKLIF. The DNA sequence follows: TGTGCTCTTGGGGAACTAATGACTCTTGGACTCGTGCGGTTTAAGGATAAACTCATCTTT.